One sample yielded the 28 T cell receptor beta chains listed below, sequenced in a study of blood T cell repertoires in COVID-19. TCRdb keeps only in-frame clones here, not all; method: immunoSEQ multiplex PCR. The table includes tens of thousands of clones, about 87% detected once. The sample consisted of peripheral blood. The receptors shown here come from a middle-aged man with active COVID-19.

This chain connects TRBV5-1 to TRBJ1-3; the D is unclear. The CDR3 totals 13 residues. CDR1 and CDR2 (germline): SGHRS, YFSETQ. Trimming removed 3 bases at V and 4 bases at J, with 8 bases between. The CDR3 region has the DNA TGCGCCAGCAGCTCAAGCGGGGGAAACACCATATATTTT. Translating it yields CASSSSGGNTIYF.

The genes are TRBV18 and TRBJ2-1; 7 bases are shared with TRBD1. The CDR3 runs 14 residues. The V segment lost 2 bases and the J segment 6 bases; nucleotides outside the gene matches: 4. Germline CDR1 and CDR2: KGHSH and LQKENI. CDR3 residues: CASSPDRAGNEQFF. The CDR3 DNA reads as TGTGCCAGCTCACCAGACAGGGCGGGCAATGAGCAGTTCTTC.

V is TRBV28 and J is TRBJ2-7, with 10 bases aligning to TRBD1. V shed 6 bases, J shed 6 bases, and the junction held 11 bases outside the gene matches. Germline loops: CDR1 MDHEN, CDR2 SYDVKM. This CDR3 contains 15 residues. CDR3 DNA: TGTGCCAGCAGCGTCCCCGGGACAGGGGCTGGCGAGCAGTACTTC. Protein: CASSVPGTGAGEQYF.

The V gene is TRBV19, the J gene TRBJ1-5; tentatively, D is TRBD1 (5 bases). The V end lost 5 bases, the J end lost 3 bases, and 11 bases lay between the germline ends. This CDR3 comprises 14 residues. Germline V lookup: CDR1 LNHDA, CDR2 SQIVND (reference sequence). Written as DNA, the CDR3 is TGTGCCAGTAGTGCGACAGCTAACAATCAGCCCCAGCATTTT. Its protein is CASSATANNQPQHF.

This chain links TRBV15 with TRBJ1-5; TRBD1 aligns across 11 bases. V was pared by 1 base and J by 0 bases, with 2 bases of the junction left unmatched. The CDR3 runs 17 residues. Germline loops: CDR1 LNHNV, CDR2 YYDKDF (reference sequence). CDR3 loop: CATSRVDRGRSNQPQHF. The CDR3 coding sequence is TGTGCCACCAGCAGAGTGGACAGGGGGCGTAGCAATCAGCCCCAGCATTTT.

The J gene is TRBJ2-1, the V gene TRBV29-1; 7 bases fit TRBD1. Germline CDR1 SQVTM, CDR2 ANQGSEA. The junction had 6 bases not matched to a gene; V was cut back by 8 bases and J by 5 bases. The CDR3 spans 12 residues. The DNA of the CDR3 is TGCAGCCATCGACAGGGTAACAATGAGCAGTTCTTC. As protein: CSHRQGNNEQFF.

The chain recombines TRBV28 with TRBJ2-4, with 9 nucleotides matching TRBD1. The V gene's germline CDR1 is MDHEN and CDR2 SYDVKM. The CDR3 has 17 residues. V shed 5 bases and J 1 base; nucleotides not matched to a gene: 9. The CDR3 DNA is TGTGCCAGCAGTCCACAGACAGGGGGTGTCGCCAAAAACATTCAGTACTTC. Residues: CASSPQTGGVAKNIQYF.

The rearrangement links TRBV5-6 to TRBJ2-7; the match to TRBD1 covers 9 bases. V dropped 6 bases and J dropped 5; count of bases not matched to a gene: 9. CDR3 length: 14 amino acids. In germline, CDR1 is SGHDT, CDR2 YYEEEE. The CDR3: CASNTGTGHHEQYF. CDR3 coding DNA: TGTGCCAGCAATACCGGGACAGGGCACCACGAGCAGTACTTC. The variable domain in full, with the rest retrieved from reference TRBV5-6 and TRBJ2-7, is DAGVTQSPTHLIKTRGQQVTLRCSPKSGHDTVSWYQQALGQGPQFIFQYYEEEERQRGNFPDRFSGHQFPNYSSELNVNALLLGDSALYLCASNTGTGHHEQYFGPGTRLTVT.

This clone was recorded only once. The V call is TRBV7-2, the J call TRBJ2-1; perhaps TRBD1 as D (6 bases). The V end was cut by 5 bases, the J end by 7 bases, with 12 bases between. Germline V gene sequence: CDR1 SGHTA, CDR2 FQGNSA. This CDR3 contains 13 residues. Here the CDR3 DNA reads TGTGCCAGCAGCCCGACAACAGGGAATGAGCAGTTCTTC. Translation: CASSPTTGNEQFF.

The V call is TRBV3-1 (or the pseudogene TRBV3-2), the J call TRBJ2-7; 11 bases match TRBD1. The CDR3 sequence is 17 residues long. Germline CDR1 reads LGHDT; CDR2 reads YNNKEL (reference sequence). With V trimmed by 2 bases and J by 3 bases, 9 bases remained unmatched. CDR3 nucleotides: TGTGCCAGCAGCCAATCCCGGACAGGGGGCGAACACTACGAGCAGTACTTC. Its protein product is CASSQSRTGGEHYEQYF.

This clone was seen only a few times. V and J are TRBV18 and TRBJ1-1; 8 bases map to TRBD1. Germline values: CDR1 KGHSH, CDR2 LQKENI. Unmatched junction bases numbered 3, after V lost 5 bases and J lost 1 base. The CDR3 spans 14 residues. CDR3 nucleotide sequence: TGTGCCAGCTCATGGCAGGGGGCGAACACTGAAGCTTTCTTT. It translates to CASSWQGANTEAFF.

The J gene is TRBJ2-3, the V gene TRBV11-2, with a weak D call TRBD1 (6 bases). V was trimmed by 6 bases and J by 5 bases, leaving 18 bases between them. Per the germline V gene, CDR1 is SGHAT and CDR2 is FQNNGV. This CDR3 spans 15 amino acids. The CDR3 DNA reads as TGTGCCAGCAGTCCTAAATCCACAGGGAAAGATACGCAGTATTTT. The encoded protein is CASSPKSTGKDTQYF.

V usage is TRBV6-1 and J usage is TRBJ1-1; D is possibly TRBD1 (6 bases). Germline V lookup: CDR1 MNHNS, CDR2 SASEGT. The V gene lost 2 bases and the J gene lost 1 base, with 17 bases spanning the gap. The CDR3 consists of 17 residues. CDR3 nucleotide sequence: TGTGCCAGCAGTGAAAATGTTTTGGGCAGGGGGAACACTGAAGCTTTCTTT. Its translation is CASSENVLGRGNTEAFF.

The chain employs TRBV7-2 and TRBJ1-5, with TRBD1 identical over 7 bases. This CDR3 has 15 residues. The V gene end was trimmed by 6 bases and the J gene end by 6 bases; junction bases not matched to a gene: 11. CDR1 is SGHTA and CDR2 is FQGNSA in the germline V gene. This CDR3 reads CASSPPGGRGQPQHF. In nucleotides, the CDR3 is TGTGCCAGCAGTCCACCAGGGGGAAGGGGTCAGCCCCAGCATTTT. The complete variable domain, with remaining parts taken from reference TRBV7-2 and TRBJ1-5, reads GAGVSQSPSNKVTEKGKDVELRCDPISGHTALYWYRQSLGQGLEFLIYFQGNSAPDKSGLPSDRFSAERTGGSVSTLTIQRTQQEDSAVYLCASSPPGGRGQPQHFGDGTRLSIL.

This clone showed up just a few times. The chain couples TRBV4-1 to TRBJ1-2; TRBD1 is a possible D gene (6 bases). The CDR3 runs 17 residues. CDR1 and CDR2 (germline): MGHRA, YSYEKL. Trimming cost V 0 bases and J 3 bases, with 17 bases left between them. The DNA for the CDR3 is TGCGCCAGCAGCCAAGACCCAGGACAGCAAGCGGACTATGGCTACACCTTC. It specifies CASSQDPGQQADYGYTF.

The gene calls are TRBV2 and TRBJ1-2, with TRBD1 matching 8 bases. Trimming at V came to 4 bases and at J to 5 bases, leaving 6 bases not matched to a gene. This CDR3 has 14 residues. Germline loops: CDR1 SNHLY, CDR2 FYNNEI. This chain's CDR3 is CASSGGQGQYGYTF. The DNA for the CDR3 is TGTGCCAGCAGTGGAGGACAGGGACAGTATGGCTACACCTTC.

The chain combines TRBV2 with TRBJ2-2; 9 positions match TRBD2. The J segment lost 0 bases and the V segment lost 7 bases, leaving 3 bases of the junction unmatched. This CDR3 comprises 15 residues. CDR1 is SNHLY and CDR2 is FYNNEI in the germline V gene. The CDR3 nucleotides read TGTGCCAGCAAACAGCGGGAGGCGAACACCGGGGAGCTGTTTTTT. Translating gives CASKQREANTGELFF.

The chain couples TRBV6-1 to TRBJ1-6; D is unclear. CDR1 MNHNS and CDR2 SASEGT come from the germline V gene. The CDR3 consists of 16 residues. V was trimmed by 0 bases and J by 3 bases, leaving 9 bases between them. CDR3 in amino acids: CASSEAQSVYNSPLHF. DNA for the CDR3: TGTGCCAGCAGTGAAGCTCAATCAGTCTATAATTCACCCCTCCACTTT.

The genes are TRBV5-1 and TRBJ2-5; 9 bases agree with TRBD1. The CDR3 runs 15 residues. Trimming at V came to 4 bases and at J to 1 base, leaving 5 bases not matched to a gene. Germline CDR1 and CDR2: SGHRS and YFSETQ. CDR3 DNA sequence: TGCGCCAGCAGCACGCAGACAGGGGGCCAAGAGACCCAGTACTTC. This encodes CASSTQTGGQETQYF.

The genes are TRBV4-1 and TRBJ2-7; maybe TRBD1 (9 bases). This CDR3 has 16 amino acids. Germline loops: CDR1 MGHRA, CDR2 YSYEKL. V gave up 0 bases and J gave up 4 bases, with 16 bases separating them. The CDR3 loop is CASSQDRGGQGYEQYF. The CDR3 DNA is TGCGCCAGCAGCCAAGATCGGGGGGGACAGGGTTACGAGCAGTACTTC.

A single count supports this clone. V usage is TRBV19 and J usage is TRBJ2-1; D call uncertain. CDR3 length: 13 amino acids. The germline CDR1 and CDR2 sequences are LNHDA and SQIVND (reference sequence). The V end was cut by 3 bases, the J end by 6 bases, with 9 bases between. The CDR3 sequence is CASSIDTFNEQFF. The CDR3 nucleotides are TGTGCCAGTAGTATCGACACATTCAATGAGCAGTTCTTC.

The CDR3 here is CASSIGRGTGVKRYNEQFF. The CDR3, as DNA: TGTGCCAGTAGTATAGGTCGGGGGACCGGGGTGAAGAGATACAATGAGCAGTTCTTC. V usage is TRBV19 and J usage is TRBJ2-1; maybe TRBD2 (6 bases). In germline, CDR1 is LNHDA, CDR2 SQIVND (reference sequence). The CDR3 length is 19 residues. Deletions cut 1 base from V and 4 bases from J, with 23 bases between.

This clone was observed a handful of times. DNA of the CDR3: TGTGCCAGTAGTGTCCGCTCTGGGACAGGAATTCAGGATTCACCCCTCCACTTT. It codes for CASSVRSGTGIQDSPLHF. The chain uses TRBV19 and TRBJ1-6; TRBD1 matches at 8 bases. J was trimmed by 8 bases and V by 5 bases; bases with no gene match: 17. Germline assignment: CDR1 LNHDA and CDR2 SQIVND (reference sequence). The CDR3 runs to 18 residues.

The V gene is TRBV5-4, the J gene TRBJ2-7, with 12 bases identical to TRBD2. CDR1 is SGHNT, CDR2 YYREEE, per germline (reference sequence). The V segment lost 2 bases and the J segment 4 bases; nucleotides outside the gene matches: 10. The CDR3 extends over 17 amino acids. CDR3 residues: CASSFPSPSGGAYEQYF. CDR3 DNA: TGTGCCAGCAGCTTCCCCTCCCCTAGCGGGGGGGCTTACGAGCAGTACTTC.

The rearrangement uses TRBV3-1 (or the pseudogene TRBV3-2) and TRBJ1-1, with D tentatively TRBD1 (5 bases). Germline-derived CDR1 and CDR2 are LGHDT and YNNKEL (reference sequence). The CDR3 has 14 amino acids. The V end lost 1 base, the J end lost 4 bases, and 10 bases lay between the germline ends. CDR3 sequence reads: CASSQGQQGTEAFF. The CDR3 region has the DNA TGTGCCAGCAGCCAAGGGCAGCAGGGCACTGAAGCTTTCTTT.

CDR3 sequence: CASSNIYAGGNTEAFF. The CDR3 DNA sequence: TGTGCCAGTAGTAATATATATGCAGGGGGGAACACTGAAGCTTTCTTT. The rearrangement uses TRBV19 and TRBJ1-1; 7 bases agree with TRBD1. Trimming at V came to 4 bases and at J to 1 base, leaving 9 bases not matched to a gene. CDR1 and CDR2 (germline): LNHDA, SQIVND (reference sequence). CDR3 size: 16 residues.

The DNA for the CDR3 is TGTGCCAGCAGGCCGCCGGGACAGGGCAATCAGCCCCAGCATTTT. The encoded protein is CASRPPGQGNQPQHF. This sequence joins TRBV27 and TRBJ1-5; 8 bases are a match to TRBD1. V lost 6 bases and J lost 2; bases outside the gene matches: 6. Per the germline V gene, CDR1 is MNHEY and CDR2 is SMNVEV (reference sequence). The CDR3 length is 15 residues.

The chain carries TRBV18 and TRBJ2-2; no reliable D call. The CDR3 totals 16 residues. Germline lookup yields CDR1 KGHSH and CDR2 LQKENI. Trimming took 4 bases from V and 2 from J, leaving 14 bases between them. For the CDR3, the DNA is TGTGCCAGCTCACTCCAAGGCGGCCCCAACACCGGGGAGCTGTTTTTT. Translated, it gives CASSLQGGPNTGELFF.